This TCR beta chain derives from a study of control samples from healthy donors and cancer patients. CDR1 is SGHDT and CDR2 is YYEEEE in the germline V gene. V shed 3 bases and J shed 2 bases, with 8 bases lying between them. CDR3 size: 13 residues. Produced via immunoSEQ multiplex PCR; TCRdb's table is partial and in-frame only. The data show around 200,000 clones, 90% to 95% seen once. The sequence was collected from a woman in her 30s in good health. The specimen sequenced was blood. The chain recombines TRBV5-6 with TRBJ1-2; D not certain. The CDR3 spells CASSSDQNYGYTF. DNA of the CDR3: TGTGCCAGCAGCTCAGACCAGAACTATGGCTACACCTTC.